A selection of T cell receptor beta chains follows, all from one sample in a study of blood T cell repertoires in COVID-19. The protocol was immunoSEQ multiplex PCR, while the TCRdb copy is restricted to in-frame clones and leaves out a portion. Of about 98,000 clones listed, approximately 72% are singletons. The sequencing input was peripheral blood. These receptors were taken from a man aged 65 to 79 with acute or convalescent COVID-19. The CDR3 runs from the conserved cysteine through the conserved F or W. The D gene is left open where the match is weak. For some rows the clone size is stated as once, few or many, or as a class when expanded; others skip it.

clone size: NA
V gene: TRBV4-1
J gene: TRBJ2-1
D gene: TRBD1
CDR3 DNA: TGCGCCAGCAGCCAAACAGGGGTCCCCTCCTACAATGAGCAGTTCTTC
CDR3 protein: CASSQTGVPSYNEQFF

clone size: NA
V gene: TRBV5-6
J gene: TRBJ2-3
D gene: NA
CDR3 DNA: TGTGCCAGCAGCAATGCCTGGAGGGGTATAACAGATACGCAGTATTTT
CDR3 protein: CASSNAWRGITDTQYF

clone size: NA
V gene: TRBV5-4
J gene: TRBJ2-1
D gene: TRBD1
CDR3 DNA: TGTGCCAGCAGCCCGGGCTGGGGACAGGGTGCGTCTGGGAATGAGCAGTTCTTC
CDR3 protein: CASSPGWGQGASGNEQFF

clone size: NA
V gene: TRBV4-3
J gene: TRBJ2-7
D gene: NA
CDR3 DNA: TGCGCCAGCAGCCAAGATGAAAGCCGCGAGCAGTACTTC
CDR3 protein: CASSQDESREQYF

clone size: few
V gene: TRBV6-5
J gene: TRBJ2-2
D gene: TRBD2
CDR3 DNA: TGTGCCAGCACCTTAGCGGGAGAAGGCACCGGGGAGCTGTTTTTT
CDR3 protein: CASTLAGEGTGELFF

clone size: NA
V gene: TRBV28
J gene: TRBJ2-7
D gene: TRBD2
CDR3 DNA: TGTGCCAGCAGTTTATATAGCGGGACCAACGAGCAGTACTTC
CDR3 protein: CASSLYSGTNEQYF

clone size: NA
V gene: TRBV12-2
J gene: TRBJ2-1
D gene: NA
CDR3 DNA: TGTGCAAGTCGCCTTCTTGGAAGCGGGAGGGCCCTCTTC
CDR3 protein: CASRLLGSGRALF

clone size: once
V gene: TRBV7-9
J gene: TRBJ2-1
D gene: TRBD2
CDR3 DNA: TGTGCCAGCAGCTCAACCGGGACTAGCGTATTAGGGGAGCAGTTCTTC
CDR3 protein: CASSSTGTSVLGEQFF

clone size: NA
V gene: TRBV7-2
J gene: TRBJ2-7
D gene: NA
CDR3 DNA: TGTGCCAGCAGCTTAAGCGGGTACTACGAGCAGTACTTC
CDR3 protein: CASSLSGYYEQYF

clone size: NA
V gene: TRBV18
J gene: TRBJ2-5
D gene: TRBD2
CDR3 DNA: TGTGCCAGCTCACCCGGGACTAGCGGGAGGAGAGGAGAGACCCAGTACTTC
CDR3 protein: CASSPGTSGRRGETQYF

clone size: NA
V gene: TRBV5-1
J gene: TRBJ2-5
D gene: NA
CDR3 DNA: TGCGCCAGCAGCTTGGGGACTATCCAAGAGACCCAGTACTTC
CDR3 protein: CASSLGTIQETQYF

clone size: NA
V gene: TRBV15
J gene: TRBJ2-3
D gene: TRBD1
CDR3 DNA: TGTGCCACCAGCTCCGGGACAGGGGGCACAGATACGCAGTATTTT
CDR3 protein: CATSSGTGGTDTQYF

clone size: NA
V gene: TRBV19
J gene: TRBJ2-7
D gene: TRBD2
CDR3 DNA: TGTGCCAGTAGTGCGGGACTAGCGGGAGCCTACGAGCAGTACTTC
CDR3 protein: CASSAGLAGAYEQYF